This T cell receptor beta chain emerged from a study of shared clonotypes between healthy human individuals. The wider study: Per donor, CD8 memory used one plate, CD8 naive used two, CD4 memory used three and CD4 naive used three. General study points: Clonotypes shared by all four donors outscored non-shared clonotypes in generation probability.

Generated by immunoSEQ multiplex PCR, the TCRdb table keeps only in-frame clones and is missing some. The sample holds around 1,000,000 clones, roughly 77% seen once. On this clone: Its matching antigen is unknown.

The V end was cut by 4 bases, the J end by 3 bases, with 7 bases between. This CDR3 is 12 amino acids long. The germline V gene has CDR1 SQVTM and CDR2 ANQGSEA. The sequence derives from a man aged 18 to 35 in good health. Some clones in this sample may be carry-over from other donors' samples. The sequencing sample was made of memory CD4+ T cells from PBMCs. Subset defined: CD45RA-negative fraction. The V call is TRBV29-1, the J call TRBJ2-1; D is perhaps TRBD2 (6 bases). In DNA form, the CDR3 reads TGCAGCGTTGCGGACTACTACAATGAGCAGTTCTTC. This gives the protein CSVADYYNEQFF.